Listed here are 10 T cell receptor beta chains from one sample, sequenced in a study of blood T cell repertoires in COVID-19. Only in-frame clones appear in the TCRdb table, and some are missing; sequencing was by immunoSEQ multiplex PCR. The table lists around 450,000 clones, 70% to 90% of them singletons. The sequenced sample was PBMCs or T cells enriched from blood (not recorded which). These receptors all come from a young woman with acute COVID-19.

The chain uses TRBV6-1 and TRBJ1-5; D gene ambiguous. V was shortened by 2 bases and J by 4 bases, with 9 bases between the two germline ends. Germline loops: CDR1 MNHNS, CDR2 SASEGT. The CDR3 totals 14 residues. CDR3 residues: CASSEYNINQPQHF. In DNA, the CDR3 is TGTGCCAGCAGTGAATACAACATTAATCAGCCCCAGCATTTT.

This chain links TRBV4-3 with TRBJ2-3; a weak D match, TRBD2 (6 bases). The CDR3 runs to 16 residues. Looked up from germline, CDR1 is LGHNA and CDR2 is YSLEER. Trimming stripped 4 bases from V and 4 bases from J, with 18 bases between. In DNA form, the CDR3 reads TGCGCCAGCAGCCGGGGGACTTCCTTGTCCCCAGATACGCAGTATTTT. It encodes CASSRGTSLSPDTQYF.

The rearrangement uses TRBV4-2 and TRBJ2-2; D may be TRBD2 (5 bases). CDR3 length: 15 residues. V was pared by 0 bases and J by 6 bases, with 11 bases between. Per germline, CDR1 LGHNA and CDR2 YNFKEQ. The CDR3 DNA follows: TGTGCCAGCAGCCAAGAAGGAATGGACTCCGGGGAGCTGTTTTTT. Its translation is CASSQEGMDSGELFF.

V gene TRBV7-9 combines with J gene TRBJ2-7, with 7 bases fitting TRBD1. Trimming cost V 5 bases and J 3 bases; bases outside gene matches: 7. The CDR3 spans 14 residues. Per germline, CDR1 SEHNR and CDR2 FQNEAQ (reference sequence). This chain's CDR3 is CASSPGQVIYEQYF. CDR3 DNA: TGTGCCAGCAGCCCTGGACAGGTTATCTACGAGCAGTACTTC.

This clone is a singleton in its sample. The CDR3, as DNA: TGTGCCAGCAGCTTCAGGGTGACCACCGGGGAGCTGTTTTTT. Translated, it gives CASSFRVTTGELFF. J is TRBJ2-2 and V is TRBV11-2; D perhaps matches TRBD1 (5 bases). Trimming shortened V by 3 bases and J by 4 bases, and 9 bases separated the two germline ends. Germline-derived CDR1 and CDR2 are SGHAT and FQNNGV. This CDR3 contains 14 residues.

The rearrangement uses TRBV5-1 and TRBJ2-7; D perhaps matches TRBD1 (6 bases). Germline V CDR1 and CDR2: SGHRS, YFSETQ. Trimming left V 0 bases short and J 2 bases short, with 12 bases between. The CDR3 sequence is 15 residues long. CDR3 region: CASSLARRGTYEQYF. CDR3 in DNA: TGCGCCAGCAGCTTGGCTCGTAGGGGGACCTACGAGCAGTACTTC.

The J gene is TRBJ2-5, the V gene TRBV19; D is possibly TRBD2 (5 bases). The length of the CDR3 is 12 residues. CDR1 is LNHDA, CDR2 SQIVND, per germline (reference sequence). Between the trimmed V and J ends, which lost 7 bases and 4 bases, there was a span of 10 bases. The CDR3 DNA reads TGTGCCAGTAAAACGGCGGGAGAGACCCAGTACTTC. This gives the protein CASKTAGETQYF. Filled out from reference TRBV19 and TRBJ2-5, the complete variable domain reads DGGITQSPKYLFRKEGQNVTLSCEQNLNHDAMYWYRQDPGQGLRLIYYSQIVNDFQKGDIAEGYSVSREKKESFPLTVTSAQKNPTAFYLCASKTAGETQYFGPGTRLLVL.

This clone appeared once. The rearrangement uses TRBV10-3 and TRBJ1-1; D not certain. Per the germline V gene, CDR1 is ENHRY and CDR2 is SYGVKD. V lost 7 bases and J 0 bases, leaving 9 bases between the germline ends. This CDR3 has 13 residues. The CDR3 spells CAIKLHMNTEAFF. The CDR3 region has the DNA TGTGCCATCAAGTTACACATGAACACTGAAGCTTTCTTT.

In its sample, this clone was seen once. The chain combines TRBV5-6 with TRBJ2-7; D might be TRBD2 (5 bases). Germline V CDR1 and CDR2: SGHDT, YYEEEE. V was clipped by 3 bases and J by 7 bases, with 11 bases between them. This CDR3 is 12 amino acids long. The CDR3 region is CASSSPGTEQYF. The CDR3 DNA reads TGTGCCAGCAGCTCACCGGGAACGGAGCAGTACTTC.

The gene calls are TRBV2 and TRBJ1-2; D is possibly TRBD1 (5 bases). Trimming removed 8 bases at V and 8 bases at J, with 21 bases between. The CDR3 loop spans 14 amino acids. Germline-derived CDR1 and CDR2 are SNHLY and FYNNEI. The CDR3 DNA reads TGTGCCAGCCCGGGGGGGTTAGCTTCCTACGGCTACACCTTC. Translated: CASPGGLASYGYTF.